The 30 T cell receptor beta chains below were found in one sample sequenced in a study of CD8 T cells in Susac syndrome. An amount of RNA that ranged from roughly 0.5 to 1 ug was reverse transcribed with random hexamers. TCRdb redid the calling of the immunoSEQ multiplex PCR reads with MiXCR, one entry per CDR3 protein. The sample contains over 350,000 distinct CDR3 sequences, approximately 85% of which appear only once. The specimen sequenced was CD8+ T cells from PBMCs. The source of these receptors is a human donor with multiple sclerosis.

The V gene is TRBV2, the J gene TRBJ1-1; D gene unclear. CDR3 length: 11 residues. Germline CDR1 reads SNHLY; CDR2 reads FYNNEI. V dropped 0 bases and J dropped 8 bases, with 4 bases sitting between them. The CDR3 sequence: CASSEAWEAFF. CDR3 in DNA: TGTGCCAGCAGTGAAGCTTGGGAAGCTTTCTTT.

The V call is TRBV14, the J call TRBJ2-7, with unresolved D. With 3 bases removed from V and 3 bases from J, the gap between germline ends came to 6 bases. Per germline, CDR1 SGHDN and CDR2 FVKESK. This CDR3 contains 12 residues. The CDR3 nucleotides are TGTGCCAGCAGCCATTGGGACTACGAGCAGTACTTC. Translating it yields CASSHWDYEQYF. Complete variable domain (other parts from reference TRBV14 and TRBJ2-7): EAGVTQFPSHSVIEKGQTVTLRCDPISGHDNLYWYRRVMGKEIKFLLHFVKESKQDESGMPNNRFLAERTGGTYSTLKVQPAELEDSGVYFCASSHWDYEQYFGPGTRLTVT.

V gene TRBV30 combines with J gene TRBJ2-7, with D perhaps being TRBD1 or TRBD2 (5 bases each). CDR3 length: 15 amino acids. Trimming removed 6 bases at V and 2 bases at J, with 20 bases between. CDR1 GTSNPN and CDR2 SVGIG come from the germline V gene (reference sequence). CDR3 nucleotide sequence: TGTGCCTGCCACGTCGACCGGCAGGGACCCTACGAGCAGTACTTC. The encoded protein is CACHVDRQGPYEQYF. The full variable domain, in which reference TRBV30 and TRBJ2-7 provide the parts outside the CDR3, is SQTIHQWPATLVQPVGSPLSLECTVEGTSNPNLYWYRQAAGRGLQLLFYSVGIGQISSEVPQNLSASRPQDRQFILSSKKLLLSDSGFYLCACHVDRQGPYEQYFGPGTRLTVT.

The chain recombines TRBV20-1 with TRBJ2-6; D possibly corresponds to TRBD1 (6 bases). V gave up 1 base and J gave up 3 bases, with 22 bases separating them. Germline V lookup: CDR1 DFQATT, CDR2 SNEGSKA (reference sequence). The CDR3 runs to 19 residues. DNA for the CDR3: TGCAGTGCTAGAGGGGAAGGGGAAGGGGGTACGCATGGGGCCAACGTCCTGACTTTC. This gives the protein CSARGEGEGGTHGANVLTF.

Only one count was recorded for this clonotype. The chain recombines TRBV28 with TRBJ2-1; D tentatively reads TRBD1 or TRBD2 (5 bases each). Germline V CDR1 and CDR2: MDHEN, SYDVKM. The CDR3 runs to 15 residues. V gave up 5 bases and J gave up 9 bases, with 20 bases separating them. The CDR3 loop reads CASSGLRDVQVEQFF. The CDR3 DNA is TGTGCCAGCAGTGGGCTTCGGGACGTACAGGTTGAGCAGTTCTTC. The variable domain in full, with the rest retrieved from reference TRBV28 and TRBJ2-1, is DVKVTQSSRYLVKRTGEKVFLECVQDMDHENMFWYRQDPGLGLRLIYFSYDVKMKEKGDIPEGYSVSREKKERFSLILESASTNQTSMYLCASSGLRDVQVEQFFGPGTRLTVL.

This clonotype was recorded only once. The CDR3 sequence: CASSTQPTGGTGGSADTQYF. In DNA form, the CDR3 reads TGCGCCAGCAGCACTCAACCTACCGGCGGGACAGGGGGTTCGGCAGATACGCAGTATTTT. The chain joins TRBV4-1 to TRBJ2-3, with 11 bases identical to TRBD1. After removal of 5 bases from V and 4 bases from J, the junction contained 20 bases not matched to a gene. Per the germline V gene, CDR1 is MGHRA and CDR2 is YSYEKL. The CDR3 is 20 amino acids.

This clonotype was counted once. The chain links TRBV29-1 to TRBJ2-5; 7 bases map to TRBD2. The V segment lost 4 bases and the J segment 5 bases; nucleotides outside the gene matches: 7. CDR1 SQVTM and CDR2 ANQGSEA come from the germline V gene. This CDR3 spans 13 amino acids. CDR3 region: CSVGSGRRETQYF. CDR3 sequence (DNA): TGCAGCGTTGGTAGCGGGCGGCGGGAGACCCAGTACTTC. Full variable domain (missing parts from reference TRBV29-1 and TRBJ2-5): SAVISQKPSRDICQRGTSLTIQCQVDSQVTMMFWYRQQPGQSLTLIATANQGSEATYESGFVIDKFPISRPNLTFSTLTVSNMSPEDSSIYLCSVGSGRRETQYFGPGTRLLVL.

This clonotype occurred once. The genes are TRBV5-1 and TRBJ2-1; 14 bases fit TRBD2. The CDR3 runs 15 residues. Germline CDR1 is SGHRS and CDR2 is YFSETQ. The junction had 5 bases not matched to a gene; V was cut back by 4 bases and J by 8 bases. Written as DNA, the CDR3 is TGCGCCAGCAGCACTGTGACTAGCGGGGGGGATGAGCAGTTCTTC. This sequence encodes CASSTVTSGGDEQFF.

In nucleotides, the CDR3 is TGTGCCAGCAGCCAAGTCACAGGGGGCGCAGGTGGCTACACCTTC. Translated, it gives CASSQVTGGAGGYTF. V gene TRBV14 combines with J gene TRBJ1-2, with 9 bases lining up with TRBD1. Germline-derived CDR1 and CDR2 are SGHDN and FVKESK. V was clipped by 1 base and J by 7 bases; unmatched bases: 7. The CDR3 has 15 amino acids.

The chain combines TRBV6-1 with TRBJ1-1; D is possibly TRBD1 (5 bases). This CDR3 is 13 amino acids long. Germline V gives CDR1 MNHNS, CDR2 SASEGT. V shed 3 bases and J shed 5 bases, with 10 bases lying between them. Written as DNA, the CDR3 is TGTGCCAGCAGTGATGAGGGGTTTACTGAAGCTTTCTTT. It specifies CASSDEGFTEAFF.

The J gene is TRBJ2-3, the V gene TRBV18; 7 nucleotides agree with TRBD1. The V segment lost 3 bases and the J segment 2 bases; nucleotides outside the gene matches: 5. Germline lookup yields CDR1 KGHSH and CDR2 LQKENI. This CDR3 region has 15 residues. CDR3 sequence: CASSPSRGFTDTQYF. The CDR3 DNA reads as TGTGCCAGCTCACCCTCCAGGGGGTTCACAGATACGCAGTATTTT.

The CDR3 nucleotides read TGTGCCAGCAGCCAAGAATCGGCAGGGGCACGATTGAACACTGAAGCTTTCTTT. Amino acid sequence: CASSQESAGARLNTEAFF. The V and J genes are TRBV3-1 and TRBJ1-1; D might be TRBD1 (6 bases). The CDR3 has 18 amino acids. Germline CDR1 reads LGHDT; CDR2 reads YNNKEL (reference sequence). V was cut by 0 bases and J by 0 bases, with 17 bases left in between.

The gene calls are TRBV28 and TRBJ2-7; 12 nucleotides align to TRBD1. The CDR3 spans 15 residues. V was clipped by 5 bases and J by 5 bases; unmatched bases: 7. Germline V gene sequence: CDR1 MDHEN, CDR2 SYDVKM. The CDR3 region is CASSTSRDRGHEQYF. The CDR3 DNA reads as TGTGCCAGCAGTACATCCCGGGACAGGGGGCACGAGCAGTACTTC.

The rearrangement links TRBV13 to TRBJ2-7, with D unclear. V was pared by 1 base and J by 6 bases, with 13 bases between. Germline V gives CDR1 PRHDT, CDR2 FYEKMQ (reference sequence). This CDR3 spans 14 amino acids. The CDR3 nucleotides read TGTGCCAGCAGCTTAGAAGTAGTGCCTCTCGAGCAGTACTTC. This encodes CASSLEVVPLEQYF.

The chain couples TRBV7-8 to TRBJ1-5; D unresolved. Germline V gene lookup returns CDR1 SGHVS and CDR2 FQNEAQ. The V end was cut by 0 bases, the J end by 0 bases, with 9 bases between. CDR3 length equals 16 residues. The CDR3 sequence: CASSLARLYSNQPQHF. CDR3 sequence (DNA): TGTGCCAGCAGCTTAGCGCGGCTATATAGCAATCAGCCCCAGCATTTT.

The chain is built from TRBV6-5 and TRBJ2-3; 7 bases match TRBD1. The length of the CDR3 is 16 residues. Germline CDR1 and CDR2: MNHEY and SVGAGI. V was clipped by 0 bases and J by 3 bases; unmatched bases: 6. The CDR3 protein is CASSYSGDRVTDTQYF. The CDR3 bases are TGTGCCAGCAGTTACTCCGGGGACAGAGTTACAGATACGCAGTATTTT.

The V gene is TRBV6-1, the J gene TRBJ1-2, with TRBD1 matching over 8 bases. The CDR3 has 14 amino acids. Germline V gene lookup returns CDR1 MNHNS and CDR2 SASEGT. V trimming: 2 bases; J trimming: 5 bases; junction bases outside the gene matches: 4. Here the CDR3 DNA reads TGTGCCAGCAGTGAACAGGGGGCGGGGTATGGCTACACCTTC. Translation gives CASSEQGAGYGYTF.

The gene calls are TRBV6-5 and TRBJ2-7; 9 nucleotides line up with TRBD1. The CDR3 loop spans 17 amino acids. The germline V gene has CDR1 MNHEY and CDR2 SVGAGI. V lost 2 bases, J lost 4 bases, and 12 bases stayed unmatched. CDR3 nucleotides: TGTGCCAGCAGTTACGAGGACAGGGGCCTATCGAAGTACGAGCAGTACTTC. It is translated as CASSYEDRGLSKYEQYF.

There are a few counts of this clonotype. The chain employs TRBV6-6 and TRBJ1-2; TRBD1 agrees at 7 bases. Germline V gene lookup returns CDR1 MNHNY and CDR2 SVGAGI (reference sequence). The CDR3 spans 13 residues. Germline trimming cut 6 bases from V and 6 bases from J; bases unmatched to any gene: 7. DNA of the CDR3: TGTGCCAGCAGGACGACAGGGTTTGATGGCTACACCTTC. Translating it yields CASRTTGFDGYTF.

The V and J genes are TRBV27 and TRBJ1-1, with TRBD1 matching 7 bases. Germline CDR1 MNHEY, CDR2 SMNVEV (reference sequence). The CDR3 totals 14 residues. The J segment lost 2 bases and the V segment lost 2 bases, leaving 2 bases of the junction unmatched. The CDR3 loop reads CASSLRGRNTEAFF. The CDR3 DNA reads as TGTGCCAGCAGTTTAAGGGGGCGAAACACTGAAGCTTTCTTT.

This clonotype was observed once. V and J are TRBV6-1 and TRBJ2-7; 8 bases match TRBD2. The CDR3 length is 14 residues. Germline CDR1 MNHNS, CDR2 SASEGT. J was trimmed by 3 bases and V by 6 bases; bases with no gene match: 7. CDR3 sequence (DNA): TGTGCCAGCAGGATCGGGGGGGTTGACTACGAGCAGTACTTC. Translation: CASRIGGVDYEQYF.

The chain carries TRBV7-9 and TRBJ2-1; 12 bases are a match to TRBD2. The CDR3 has 16 residues. Unmatched junction bases numbered 8, after V lost 4 bases and J lost 7 bases. In germline, CDR1 is SEHNR, CDR2 FQNEAQ (reference sequence). CDR3 residues: CASSSELAGGLNEQFF. The CDR3 region has the DNA TGTGCCAGCAGCTCAGAACTAGCGGGAGGTTTAAATGAGCAGTTCTTC.

This CDR3 reads CASSTPPGQGATGELFF. For the CDR3, the DNA is TGTGCCAGTAGTACACCGCCGGGACAGGGGGCGACCGGGGAGCTGTTTTTT. The V gene is TRBV19, the J gene TRBJ2-2, with 12 bases fitting TRBD1. Per germline, CDR1 LNHDA and CDR2 SQIVND (reference sequence). The V gene end was trimmed by 4 bases and the J gene end by 5 bases; junction bases not matched to a gene: 8. The CDR3 covers 17 residues.

The rearrangement joins TRBV29-1 to TRBJ2-3; TRBD2 matches 10 bases. Germline V lookup: CDR1 SQVTM, CDR2 ANQGSEA. With 4 bases clipped from V and 2 bases from J, the junction kept 6 bases outside the gene matches. CDR3 length: 15 residues. Written as DNA, the CDR3 is TGCAGCGTTGGGGAGCGGGGGGGTATCACAGATACGCAGTATTTT. Translating it yields CSVGERGGITDTQYF.

V usage is TRBV7-8 and J usage is TRBJ1-4; no definite D call. The V end was cut by 0 bases, the J end by 8 bases, with 10 bases between. CDR1 and CDR2 from the germline V gene are SGHVS and FQNEAQ. The CDR3 is made up of 14 amino acids. DNA for the CDR3: TGTGCCAGCAGCTTAGCGTTCTTAGGAGAAAAACTGTTTTTT. This gives the protein CASSLAFLGEKLFF.

This chain uses TRBV7-8 with TRBJ1-1, with no clear D. The CDR3 has 15 amino acids. Germline V gene lookup returns CDR1 SGHVS and CDR2 FQNEAQ. V lost 3 bases and J 0 bases, leaving 11 bases between the germline ends. CDR3 nucleotides: TGTGCCAGCAGCTTCGCCAGTACGATGAACACTGAAGCTTTCTTT. Translated: CASSFASTMNTEAFF.

The chain joins TRBV27 to TRBJ2-7; 7 bases map to TRBD1. CDR3 length: 15 amino acids. CDR1 is MNHEY and CDR2 is SMNVEV in the germline V gene (reference sequence). The ends lost 0 bases at V and 1 base at J; junction bases unmatched: 3. The CDR3 DNA follows: TGTGCCAGCAGTTTATCGATGGGACAGTCCTACGAGCAGTACTTC. Encoded protein: CASSLSMGQSYEQYF.

This rearrangement joins TRBV5-1 to TRBJ2-7; D is possibly TRBD1 (7 bases). V gave up 4 bases and J gave up 0 bases, with 17 bases separating them. Germline CDR1 reads SGHRS; CDR2 reads YFSETQ. This CDR3 spans 16 amino acids. CDR3 sequence reads: CASSDWRGLSSYEQYF. CDR3 DNA: TGCGCCAGCAGCGATTGGAGGGGGCTAAGCTCCTACGAGCAGTACTTC. Filled out from reference TRBV5-1 and TRBJ2-7, the complete variable domain reads KAGVTQTPRYLIKTRGQQVTLSCSPISGHRSVSWYQQTPGQGLQFLFEYFSETQRNKGNFPGRFSGRQFSNSRSEMNVSTLELGDSALYLCASSDWRGLSSYEQYFGPGTRLTVT.

This chain joins TRBV28 and TRBJ1-1; the D gene is possibly TRBD1 (5 bases). This CDR3 spans 11 amino acids. V lost 5 bases to trimming and J lost 11 bases, with 12 bases between them. The germline V gene encodes CDR1 MDHEN and CDR2 SYDVKM. The CDR3, as DNA: TGTGCCAGCAGTAAGACAGTAACGGCTTTCTTT. Residues: CASSKTVTAFF.

V gene TRBV5-1 combines with J gene TRBJ2-1; TRBD1 is a possible D gene (6 bases). The germline CDR1 and CDR2 sequences are SGHRS and YFSETQ. There are 16 residues in the CDR3. The V and J ends lost 7 bases and 5 bases respectively, with 22 bases between them. CDR3 in DNA: TGCGCCAGCCACCCAGGTCCGGGACATATAAACAATGAGCAGTTCTTC. Protein: CASHPGPGHINNEQFF.